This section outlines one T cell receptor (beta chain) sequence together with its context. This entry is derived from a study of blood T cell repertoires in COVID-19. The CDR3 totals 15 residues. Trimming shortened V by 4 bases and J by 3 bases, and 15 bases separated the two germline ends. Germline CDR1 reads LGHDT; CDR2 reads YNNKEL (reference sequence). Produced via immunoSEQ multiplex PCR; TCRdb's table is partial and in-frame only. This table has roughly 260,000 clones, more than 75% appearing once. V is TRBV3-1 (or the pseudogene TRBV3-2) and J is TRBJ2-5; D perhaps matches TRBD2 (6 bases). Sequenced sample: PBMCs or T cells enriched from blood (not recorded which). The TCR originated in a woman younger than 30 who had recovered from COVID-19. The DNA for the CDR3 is TGTGCCAGCAGCCGCCCGCGGGGTGGAGAAGAGACCCAGTACTTC. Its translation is CASSRPRGGEETQYF.